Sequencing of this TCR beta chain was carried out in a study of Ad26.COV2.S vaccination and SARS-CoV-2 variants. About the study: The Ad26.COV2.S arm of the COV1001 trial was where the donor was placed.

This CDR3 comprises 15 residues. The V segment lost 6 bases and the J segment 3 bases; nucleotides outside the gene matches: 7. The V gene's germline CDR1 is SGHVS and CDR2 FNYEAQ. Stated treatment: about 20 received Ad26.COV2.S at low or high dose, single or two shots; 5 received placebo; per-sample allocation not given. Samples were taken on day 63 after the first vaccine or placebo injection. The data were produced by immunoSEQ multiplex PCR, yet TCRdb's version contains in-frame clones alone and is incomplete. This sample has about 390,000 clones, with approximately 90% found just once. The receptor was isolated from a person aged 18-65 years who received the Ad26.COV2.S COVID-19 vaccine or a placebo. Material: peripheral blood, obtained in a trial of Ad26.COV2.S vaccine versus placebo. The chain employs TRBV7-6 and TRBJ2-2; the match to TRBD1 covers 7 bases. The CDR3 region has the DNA TGTGCCAGCAGACGCGGACAGGTGGACACCGGGGAGCTGTTTTTT. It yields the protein CASRRGQVDTGELFF. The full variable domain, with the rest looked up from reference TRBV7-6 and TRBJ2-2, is GAGVSQSPRYKVTKRGQDVALRCDPISGHVSLYWYRQALGQGPEFLTYFNYEAQQDKSGLPNDRFSAERPEGSISTLTIQRTEQRDSAMYRCASRRGQVDTGELFFGEGSRLTVL.